This TCR beta chain derives from a study of identical twins. On this clonotype: Its antigen is as yet unknown.

Whole-study findings and limits: Shared out-of-frame alpha sequences (those common to twins) showed excess low generation probability.

V was shortened by 2 bases and J by 1 base, with 14 bases between the two germline ends. CDR3 length: 16 residues. The germline gives CDR1 WSHSY, CDR2 SAAADI. Using its own MiXCR run on the 5' RACE reads, TCRdb lists one record per CDR3 protein. The sample holds around 250,000 distinct CDR3 sequences, approximately 11% seen once. The same specimen was also included in a second study, on yellow fever vaccine responses in identical twins.

The chain couples TRBV10-2 to TRBJ2-5; D is ambiguous. This clonotype was sampled from a woman younger than 35 in good health. The sequenced material came from memory (CD45RO+) T cells sorted from blood. The CDR3 DNA follows: TGCGCCAGCAGTGAGCCCTTTAGTGACCGCCAAGAGACCCAGTACTTC. Amino acids: CASSEPFSDRQETQYF.